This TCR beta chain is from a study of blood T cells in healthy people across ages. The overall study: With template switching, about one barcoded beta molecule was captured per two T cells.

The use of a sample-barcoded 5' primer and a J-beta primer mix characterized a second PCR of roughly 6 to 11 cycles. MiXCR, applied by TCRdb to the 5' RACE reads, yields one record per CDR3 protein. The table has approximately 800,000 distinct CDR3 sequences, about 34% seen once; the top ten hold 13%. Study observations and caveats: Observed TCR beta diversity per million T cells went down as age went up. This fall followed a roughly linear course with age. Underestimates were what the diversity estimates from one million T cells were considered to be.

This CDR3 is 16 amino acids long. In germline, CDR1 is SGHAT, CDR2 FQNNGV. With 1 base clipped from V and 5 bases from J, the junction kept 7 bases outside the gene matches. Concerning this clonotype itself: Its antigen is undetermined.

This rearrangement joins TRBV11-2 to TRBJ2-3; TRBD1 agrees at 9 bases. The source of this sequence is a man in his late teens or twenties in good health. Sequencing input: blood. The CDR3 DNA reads TGTGCCAGCAGCTTAGTCCTACAGGGGGCAAGAGATACGCAGTATTTT. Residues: CASSLVLQGARDTQYF.